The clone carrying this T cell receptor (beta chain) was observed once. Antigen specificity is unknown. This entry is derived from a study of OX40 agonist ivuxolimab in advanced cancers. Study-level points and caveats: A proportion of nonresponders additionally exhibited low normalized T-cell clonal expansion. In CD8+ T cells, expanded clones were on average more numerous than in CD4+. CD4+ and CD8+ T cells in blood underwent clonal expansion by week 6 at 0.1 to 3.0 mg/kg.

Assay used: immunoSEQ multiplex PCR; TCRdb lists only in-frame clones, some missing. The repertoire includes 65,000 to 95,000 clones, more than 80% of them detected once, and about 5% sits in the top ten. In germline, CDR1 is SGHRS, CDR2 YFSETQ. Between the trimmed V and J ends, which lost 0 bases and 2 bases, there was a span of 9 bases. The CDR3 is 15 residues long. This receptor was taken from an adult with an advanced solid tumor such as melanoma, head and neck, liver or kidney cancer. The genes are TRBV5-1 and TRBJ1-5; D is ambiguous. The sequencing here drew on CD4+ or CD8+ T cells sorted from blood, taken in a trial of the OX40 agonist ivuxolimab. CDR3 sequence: CASSLGEGGNQPQHF. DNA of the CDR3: TGCGCCAGCAGCTTGGGTGAGGGTGGCAATCAGCCCCAGCATTTT.